This T cell receptor (beta chain) was recovered during a study of shared clonotypes between healthy human individuals. Study conclusions and caveats: The low donor count limited represented genetic and exposure-history diversity.

Trimming left V 1 base short and J 0 bases short, with 4 bases between. The V gene's germline CDR1 is LNHDA and CDR2 SQIVND (reference sequence). The CDR3 sequence is 15 residues long. TCRdb's table, derived via immunoSEQ multiplex PCR, lists solely in-frame clones and lacks some. The table includes about 520,000 clones, approximately 95% detected once. Of note for this clone: Its antigen is undetermined.

Material: naive CD4+ T cells sorted from blood. The subset denotes: CD45RA+ positively selected. This TCR came from a woman in her 30s in good health. This chain links TRBV19 with TRBJ2-6; D is ambiguous. CDR3 coding DNA: TGTGCCAGTAGTATAGGCATCTCTGGGGCCAACGTCCTGACTTTC. This sequence encodes CASSIGISGANVLTF.